Listed below are T cell receptor beta chains from one sample, sequenced in a study of OX40 agonist ivuxolimab in advanced cancers. Generated by immunoSEQ multiplex PCR, the TCRdb table keeps only in-frame clones and is missing some. The data hold tens of thousands of clones, with about 85% observed a single time. Sequencing was performed on CD4+ or CD8+ T cells sorted from blood, taken in a trial of the OX40 agonist ivuxolimab. The receptors derive from an adult with an advanced solid tumor such as melanoma, head and neck, liver or kidney cancer. The CDR3 runs from the conserved cysteine through the conserved F or W. Each record gives: V gene, J gene, D gene, clone size, CDR3 DNA, CDR3 protein. The D gene is left open where the match is weak. Not all rows give a size; the values are once, few, many and, for expanded clones, a class.

>TRBV11-2|TRBJ1-2|.|.
TGTGCCAGCAGCTTAGACAGACAGTCGGGATACACCTTC
CASSLDRQSGYTF
>TRBV27|TRBJ1-1|.|once
TGTGCCAGCAGTCGGGACGGGGGGGCGGACACTGAAGCTTTCTTT
CASSRDGGADTEAFF
>TRBV30|TRBJ2-5|.|.
TGTGCCTGGAGTTGGCCAGTCCGGGAAGGGACCCAGTACTTC
CAWSWPVREGTQYF
>TRBV18|TRBJ2-3|.|.
TGTGCCAGCTCACCAGGGGTCACAGATACGCAGTATTTT
CASSPGVTDTQYF
>TRBV5-1|TRBJ2-3|.|.
TGCGCCAGCAGCTTGGCTCCTTTGGGGGCAGATACGCAGTATTTT
CASSLAPLGADTQYF
>TRBV7-2|TRBJ2-1|.|.
TGTGCCAGCAGCCTGGGGGTTGCGGACTACAATGAGCAGTTCTTC
CASSLGVADYNEQFF
>TRBV10-1|TRBJ1-5|TRBD1|.
TGCGCCAGCGGAGAAAAGGACAGGCCGGGGAATCAGCCCCAGCATTTT
CASGEKDRPGNQPQHF
>TRBV6-6|TRBJ2-7|TRBD2|.
TGTGCCAGCAGTTACGGGACTAGCGGGACTACCTACGAGCAGTACTTC
CASSYGTSGTTYEQYF
>TRBV5-5|TRBJ2-7|TRBD2|.
TGTGCCAGCAGCTCCAACTCGGAGCGGGGGGGCTACGAGCAGTACTTC
CASSSNSERGGYEQYF
>TRBV10-3|TRBJ1-5|TRBD1|.
TGTGCCACATCAGGGGGAGGGGGCGGAGGGGGCAATCAGCCCCAGCATTTT
CATSGGGGGGGNQPQHF
>TRBV7-2|TRBJ2-5|.|.
TGTGCCAGCAGACCGGACCTAAGGGTAGGAGGGACCCAGTACTTC
CASRPDLRVGGTQYF
>TRBV5-6|TRBJ2-2|.|.
TGTGCCAGCAGCCTCCGGGGCGGGCTGAACACCGGGGAGCTGTTTTTT
CASSLRGGLNTGELFF
>TRBV28|TRBJ1-2|TRBD1|.
TGTGCCAGCACCTTGGGGACAGCCGAGCAATACTACTATGGCTACACCTTC
CASTLGTAEQYYYGYTF